This T cell receptor beta chain is drawn from a study of graft-versus-host responses after intestinal transplantation. For the study at large: All of the recipients had induction that used anti-thymocyte globulin, then tacrolimus and steroids for 2 to 3 years. The study, taken as a whole, reports: The authors found GvH clones in recipient marrow, some appearing first in ileum or blood. Circulating GvH clones peaking coincided with falling HvG clones soon after transplant.

This CDR3 is built from 18 residues. Per the germline V gene, CDR1 is SGHAT and CDR2 is FQNNGV. With 1 base removed from V and 0 bases from J, the gap between germline ends came to 17 bases. Sequencing used immunoSEQ multiplex PCR; TCRdb keeps in-frame clones, though not all of them. The table includes 74,000 or so clones, around 93% detected once. Turning to this clone: What it recognizes is unknown.

This clonotype was obtained from a human patient who received an intestinal transplant, so some T cells may come from the graft donor. V usage is TRBV11-2 and J usage is TRBJ2-3, with TRBD1 as a possible D gene (7 bases). The source was PBMCs, collected 98 days after intestinal transplantation. The CDR3 sequence is CASSLVQGERVSTDTQYF. In nucleotides, the CDR3 is TGTGCCAGCAGCTTAGTGCAGGGGGAGCGGGTGAGCACAGATACGCAGTATTTT.